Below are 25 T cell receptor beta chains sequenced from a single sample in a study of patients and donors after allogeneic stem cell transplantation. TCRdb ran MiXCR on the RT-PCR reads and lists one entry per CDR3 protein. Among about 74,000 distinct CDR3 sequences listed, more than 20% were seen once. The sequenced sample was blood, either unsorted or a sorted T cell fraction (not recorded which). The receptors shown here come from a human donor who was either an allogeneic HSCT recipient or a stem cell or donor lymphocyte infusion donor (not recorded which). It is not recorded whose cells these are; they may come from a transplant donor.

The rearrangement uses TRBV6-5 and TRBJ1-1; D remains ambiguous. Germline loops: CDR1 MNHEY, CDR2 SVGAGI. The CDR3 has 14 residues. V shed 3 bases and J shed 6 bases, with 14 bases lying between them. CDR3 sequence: CASSYVLGNAEAFF. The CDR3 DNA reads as TGTGCCAGCAGTTATGTCCTCGGTAACGCTGAAGCTTTCTTT.

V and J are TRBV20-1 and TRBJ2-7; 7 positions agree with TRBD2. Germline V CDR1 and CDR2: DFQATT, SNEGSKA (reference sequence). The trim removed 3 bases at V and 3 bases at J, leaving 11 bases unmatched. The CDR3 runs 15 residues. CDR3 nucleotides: TGCAGTGCTAGTCGAGTTCGGCGGGAGTTCTACGAGCAGTACTTC. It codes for CSASRVRREFYEQYF.

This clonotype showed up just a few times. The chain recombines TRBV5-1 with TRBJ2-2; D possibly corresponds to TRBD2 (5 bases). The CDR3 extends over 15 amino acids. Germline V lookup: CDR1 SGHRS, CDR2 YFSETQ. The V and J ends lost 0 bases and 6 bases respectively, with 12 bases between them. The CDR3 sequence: CASSLEGAPSGELFF. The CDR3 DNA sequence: TGCGCCAGCAGCTTGGAGGGAGCCCCTTCCGGGGAGCTGTTTTTT.

CDR3 loop: CASSFERGPYNEQFF. Here the CDR3 DNA reads TGTGCCAGCAGCTTCGAGCGGGGGCCTTACAATGAGCAGTTCTTC. The chain carries TRBV7-8 and TRBJ2-1; 8 bases agree with TRBD2. This CDR3 is built from 15 residues. Germline loops: CDR1 SGHVS, CDR2 FQNEAQ. The trim removed 3 bases at V and 4 bases at J, leaving 5 bases unmatched. Filled out from reference TRBV7-8 and TRBJ2-1, the complete variable domain reads GAGVSQSPRYKVAKRGQDVALRCDPISGHVSLFWYQQALGQGPEFLTYFQNEAQLDKSGLPSDRFFAERPEGSVSTLKIQRTQQEDSAVYLCASSFERGPYNEQFFGPGTRLTVL.

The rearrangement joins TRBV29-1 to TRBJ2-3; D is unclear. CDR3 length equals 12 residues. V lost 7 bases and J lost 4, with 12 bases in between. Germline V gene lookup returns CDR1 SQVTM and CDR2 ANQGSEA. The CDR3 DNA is TGCAGCGGTTCGAAGATCCCAGATACGCAGTATTTT. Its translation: CSGSKIPDTQYF.

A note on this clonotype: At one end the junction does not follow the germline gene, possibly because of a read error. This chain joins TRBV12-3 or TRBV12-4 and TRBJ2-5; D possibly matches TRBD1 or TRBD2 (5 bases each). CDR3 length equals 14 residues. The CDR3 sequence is CASSLLGPQGTQYF. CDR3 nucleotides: TGTGCCAGCAGTTTATTGGGACCCCAAGGGACCCAGTACTTC.

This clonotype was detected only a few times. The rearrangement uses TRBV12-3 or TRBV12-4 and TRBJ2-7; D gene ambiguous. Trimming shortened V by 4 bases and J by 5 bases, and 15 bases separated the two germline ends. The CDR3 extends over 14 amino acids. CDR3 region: CASSWAPATDEQYF. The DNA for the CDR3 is TGTGCCAGCAGTTGGGCTCCTGCTACGGACGAGCAGTACTTC.

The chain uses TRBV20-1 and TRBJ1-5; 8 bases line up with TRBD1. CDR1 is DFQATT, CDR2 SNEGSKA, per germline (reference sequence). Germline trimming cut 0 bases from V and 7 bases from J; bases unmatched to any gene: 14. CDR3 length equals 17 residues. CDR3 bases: TGCAGTGCTAGAGATAATCCGGACAGGGATCCCTTCCAGCCCCAGCATTTT. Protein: CSARDNPDRDPFQPQHF.

CDR3 residues: CASSFGPLPNTEAFF. As DNA, the CDR3 is TGTGCCAGCAGCTTCGGCCCGCTACCGAACACTGAAGCTTTCTTT. The chain combines TRBV7-9 with TRBJ1-1; unclear D gene. V was clipped by 3 bases and J by 1 base, with 12 bases between them. Germline CDR1 SEHNR, CDR2 FQNEAQ (reference sequence). This CDR3 spans 15 amino acids.

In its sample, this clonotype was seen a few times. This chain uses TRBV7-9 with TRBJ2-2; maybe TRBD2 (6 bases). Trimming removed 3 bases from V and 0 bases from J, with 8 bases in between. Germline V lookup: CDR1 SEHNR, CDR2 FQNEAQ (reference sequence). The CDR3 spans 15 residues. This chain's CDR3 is CASSFGGSNTGELFF. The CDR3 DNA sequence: TGTGCCAGCAGCTTCGGAGGGTCGAACACCGGGGAGCTGTTTTTT.

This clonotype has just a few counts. The CDR3 loop reads CASSLVAWGTEAFF. The CDR3 region has the DNA TGTGCCAGCAGCTTAGTGGCCTGGGGCACTGAAGCTTTCTTT. V usage is TRBV7-2 and J usage is TRBJ1-1; unclear D gene. The CDR3 consists of 14 residues. Germline V lookup: CDR1 SGHTA, CDR2 FQGNSA. Trimming removed 1 base at V and 4 bases at J, with 10 bases between.

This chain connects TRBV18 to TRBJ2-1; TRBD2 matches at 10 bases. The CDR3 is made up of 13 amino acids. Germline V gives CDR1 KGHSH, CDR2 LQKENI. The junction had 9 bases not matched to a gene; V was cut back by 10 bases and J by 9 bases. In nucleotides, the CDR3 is TGTGCCACCCTAGCGGGAGCCATAGGTGAGCAGTTCTTC. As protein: CATLAGAIGEQFF.

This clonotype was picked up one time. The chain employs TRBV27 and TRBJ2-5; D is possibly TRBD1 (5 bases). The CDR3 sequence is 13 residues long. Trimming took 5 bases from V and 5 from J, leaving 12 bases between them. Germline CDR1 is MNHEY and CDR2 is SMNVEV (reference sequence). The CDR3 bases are TGTGCCAGCAGTCCACAGGAAGTCGAGACCCAGTACTTC. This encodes CASSPQEVETQYF.

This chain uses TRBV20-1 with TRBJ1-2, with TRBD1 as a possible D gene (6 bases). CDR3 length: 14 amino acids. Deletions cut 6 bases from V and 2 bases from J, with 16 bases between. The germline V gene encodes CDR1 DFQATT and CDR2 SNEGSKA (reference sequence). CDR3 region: CSAIKRGINYGYTF. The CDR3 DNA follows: TGCAGTGCGATAAAAAGGGGGATAAACTATGGCTACACCTTC.

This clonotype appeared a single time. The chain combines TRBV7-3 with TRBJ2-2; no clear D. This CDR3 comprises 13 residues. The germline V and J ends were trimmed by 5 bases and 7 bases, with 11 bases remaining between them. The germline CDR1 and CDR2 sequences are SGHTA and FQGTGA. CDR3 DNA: TGTGCCAGCAGCCCCTTTTACGACGGGGAGCTGTTTTTT. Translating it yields CASSPFYDGELFF.

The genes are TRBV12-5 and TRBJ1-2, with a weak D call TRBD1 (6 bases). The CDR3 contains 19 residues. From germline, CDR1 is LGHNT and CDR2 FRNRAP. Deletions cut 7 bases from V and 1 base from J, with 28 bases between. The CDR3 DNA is TGTGCTAGTGCCATTGTGGGGGCGGAACGCGGACAGCTTAACTATGGCTACACCTTC. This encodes CASAIVGAERGQLNYGYTF.

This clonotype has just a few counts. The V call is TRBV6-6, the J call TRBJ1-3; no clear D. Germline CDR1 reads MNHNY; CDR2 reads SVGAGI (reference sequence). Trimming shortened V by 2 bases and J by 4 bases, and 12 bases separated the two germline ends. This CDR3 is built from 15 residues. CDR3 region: CASSYALEVGNTIYF. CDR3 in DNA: TGTGCCAGCAGTTACGCTCTGGAAGTGGGAAACACCATATATTTT.

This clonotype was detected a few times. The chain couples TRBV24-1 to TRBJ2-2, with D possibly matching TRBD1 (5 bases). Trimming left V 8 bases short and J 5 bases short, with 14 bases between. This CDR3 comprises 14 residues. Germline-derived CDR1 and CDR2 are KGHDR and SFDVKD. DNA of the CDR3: TGTGCCACCAAAAGGGGTGCTGGTACCGGGGAGCTGTTTTTT. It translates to CATKRGAGTGELFF.

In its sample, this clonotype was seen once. CDR3 loop: CASSQRQQGANEKLFF. CDR3 nucleotide sequence: TGTGCCAGCAGCCAACGCCAACAGGGGGCTAATGAAAAACTGTTTTTT. The chain carries TRBV4-2 and TRBJ1-4; 8 bases match TRBD1. The germline gives CDR1 LGHNA, CDR2 YNFKEQ. Trimming cost V 2 bases and J 3 bases; bases outside gene matches: 5. This CDR3 contains 16 residues.

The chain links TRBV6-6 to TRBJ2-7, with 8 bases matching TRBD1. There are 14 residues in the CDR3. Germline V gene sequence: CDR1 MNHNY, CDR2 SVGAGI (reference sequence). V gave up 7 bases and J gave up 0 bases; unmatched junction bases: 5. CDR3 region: CASTGGPHSYEQYF. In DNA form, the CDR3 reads TGTGCCAGCACAGGGGGCCCTCACTCCTACGAGCAGTACTTC.

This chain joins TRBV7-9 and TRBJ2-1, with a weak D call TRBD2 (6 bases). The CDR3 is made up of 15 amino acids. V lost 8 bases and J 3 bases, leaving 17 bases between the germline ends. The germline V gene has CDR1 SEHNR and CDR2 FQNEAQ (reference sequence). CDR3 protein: CASEERERRYNEQFF. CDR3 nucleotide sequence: TGTGCCAGCGAGGAACGGGAGAGACGCTACAATGAGCAGTTCTTC.

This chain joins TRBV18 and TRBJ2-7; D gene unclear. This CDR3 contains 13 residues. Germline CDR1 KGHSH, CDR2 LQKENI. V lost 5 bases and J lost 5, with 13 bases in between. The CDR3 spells CASSGLHLDEQYF. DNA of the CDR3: TGTGCCAGCTCAGGTCTACACCTGGACGAGCAGTACTTC.

CDR3 nucleotide sequence: TGTGCCACCGCGGTTGGGGGCACAGATACGCAGTATTTT. This gives the protein CATAVGGTDTQYF. This chain joins TRBV6-5 and TRBJ2-3; D is ambiguous. CDR3 length: 13 amino acids. Per the germline V gene, CDR1 is MNHEY and CDR2 is SVGAGI. Trimming left V 10 bases short and J 1 base short, with 12 bases between.

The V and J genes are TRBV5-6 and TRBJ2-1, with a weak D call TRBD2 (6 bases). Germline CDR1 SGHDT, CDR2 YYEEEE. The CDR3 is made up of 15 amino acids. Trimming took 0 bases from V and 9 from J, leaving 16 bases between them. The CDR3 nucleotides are TGTGCCAGCAGCTTGGAAGGTTTGGGGGGATTTGAGCAGTTCTTC. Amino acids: CASSLEGLGGFEQFF.

The DNA of the CDR3 is TGTGCCAGCAGTTACGAACCCGTAGGCAAAAACATTCAGTACTTC. Encoded protein: CASSYEPVGKNIQYF. The genes are TRBV6-5 and TRBJ2-4; D uncertain. The V end lost 2 bases, the J end lost 3 bases, and 11 bases lay between the germline ends. This CDR3 has 15 amino acids. Germline V gives CDR1 MNHEY, CDR2 SVGAGI.